Here is one TCR beta chain with its context. What it binds is not known. The protocol was immunoSEQ multiplex PCR, while the TCRdb copy is restricted to in-frame clones and leaves out a portion. The table has tens of thousands of clones, 80% to 90% seen once; the top ten hold roughly 1.9%. These data originate in a study of tumor-infiltrating lymphocytes in localized non-small cell lung cancer. As for the study in general: The cohort mixed smokers and never-smokers, several histologies, and some post-neoadjuvant-chemotherapy samples. General study findings and limits: Different pieces of the same tissue were used for each assay.

The specimen sequenced was lung tumor tissue. The sequence came from a human donor with non-small cell lung cancer.

CDR3 nucleotide sequence: TGCGCCAGCAGCCAAGACCCCGAATACAACAGACACTATGGCTACACCTTC. Translation gives CASSQDPEYNRHYGYTF. The chain links TRBV4-3 to TRBJ1-2; unclear D gene. V was trimmed by 0 bases and J by 3 bases, leaving 17 bases between them. Germline values: CDR1 LGHNA, CDR2 YSLEER. The CDR3 is made up of 17 amino acids.